The 27 T cell receptor beta chains in this list originate from one sample, sequenced in a study of T cells in Graves' hyperthyroidism and ophthalmopathy. The CDR3 regions of TCR beta were amplified from RNA transcripts. HTBI primers drove first-round RT-PCR of the TCR CDR3. TCRdb independently ran MiXCR on the multiplex PCR reads; one entry per CDR3 protein. Of around 800,000 distinct CDR3 sequences in the sample, roughly 40% were seen once. Sequencing was performed on blood. These receptors were collected from a man between 18 and 35 years old with Graves' hyperthyroidism.

This clonotype was recorded at least ten times. V and J are TRBV20-1 and TRBJ2-7; possible D gene TRBD1, 5 bases. The CDR3 spans 12 residues. Per germline, CDR1 DFQATT and CDR2 SNEGSKA (reference sequence). V dropped 6 bases and J dropped 6 bases, with 15 bases sitting between them. CDR3 loop: CSAPNLGREQYF. The CDR3 DNA reads TGCAGTGCCCCGAATCTGGGGCGCGAGCAGTACTTC.

The chain links TRBV7-8 to TRBJ2-5, with D perhaps being TRBD1 or TRBD2 (5 bases each). V was shortened by 5 bases and J by 6 bases, with 28 bases between the two germline ends. This CDR3 contains 18 residues. The germline gives CDR1 SGHVS, CDR2 FQNEAQ. The CDR3: CASSDPPSGKLGEKTQYF. CDR3 coding DNA: TGTGCCAGCAGCGACCCACCGTCAGGGAAGTTGGGGGAGAAGACCCAGTACTTC.

This clonotype was observed at least ten times. This chain uses TRBV2 with TRBJ1-3; D uncertain. CDR1 SNHLY and CDR2 FYNNEI come from the germline V gene. V was clipped by 8 bases and J by 4 bases, with 18 bases between them. There are 15 residues in the CDR3. CDR3 sequence: CASSLEGDSGNTIYF. For the CDR3, the DNA is TGTGCCAGCTCTCTAGAAGGAGATTCAGGAAACACCATATATTTT.

The chain joins TRBV12-3 or TRBV12-4 to TRBJ2-7; D not certain. Trimming shortened V by 8 bases and J by 0 bases, and 11 bases separated the two germline ends. The CDR3 runs to 13 residues. This CDR3 is CASASGFSYEQYF. The CDR3 bases are TGTGCCAGCGCCTCCGGATTCTCCTACGAGCAGTACTTC.

This sequence joins TRBV7-9 and TRBJ2-2; TRBD1 matches 9 bases. CDR3 length: 16 residues. CDR1 SEHNR and CDR2 FQNEAQ come from the germline V gene (reference sequence). V trimming: 3 bases; J trimming: 4 bases; junction bases outside the gene matches: 6. Here the CDR3 reads CASSFGQGTTTGELFF. The CDR3 coding sequence is TGTGCCAGCAGCTTCGGACAGGGGACAACCACCGGGGAGCTGTTTTTT.

The chain combines TRBV7-9 with TRBJ1-6; 9 bases agree with TRBD1. Trimming cost V 5 bases and J 9 bases; bases outside gene matches: 23. CDR1 SEHNR and CDR2 FQNEAQ come from the germline V gene (reference sequence). CDR3 length: 20 residues. In nucleotides, the CDR3 is TGTGCCAGCAGCGCCCCGACCTTACCGGGACAGGGAATAGTAGGTTCACCCCTCCACTTT. Translation gives CASSAPTLPGQGIVGSPLHF.

The J gene is TRBJ1-2, the V gene TRBV7-9, with 7 bases identical to TRBD1. J lost 2 bases, V lost 5 bases, and 5 bases had no gene match. The CDR3 is made up of 14 amino acids. The germline V gene has CDR1 SEHNR and CDR2 FQNEAQ (reference sequence). The CDR3: CASSDLGQNYGYTF. CDR3 bases: TGTGCCAGCAGCGACCTGGGACAGAACTATGGCTACACCTTC. The entire variable domain, with the rest obtained from reference TRBV7-9 and TRBJ1-2, is as follows: DTGVSQNPRHKITKRGQNVTFRCDPISEHNRLYWYRQTLGQGPEFLTYFQNEAQLEKSRLLSDRFSAERPKGSFSTLEIQRTEQGDSAMYLCASSDLGQNYGYTFGSGTRLTVV.

CDR3 nucleotide sequence: TGCAGCAGTGGTGCCCGGTTCCAAGAGACCCAGTACTTC. Translated: CSSGARFQETQYF. The chain uses TRBV29-1 and TRBJ2-5; D is uncertain. CDR1 SQVTM and CDR2 ANQGSEA come from the germline V gene. This CDR3 comprises 13 residues. V shed 8 bases and J shed 1 base, with 14 bases lying between them.

This clonotype was detected many times. The chain links TRBV7-2 to TRBJ2-7; 7 nucleotides match TRBD1. Germline-derived CDR1 and CDR2 are SGHTA and FQGNSA. J lost 5 bases, V lost 4 bases, and 11 bases had no gene match. The CDR3 has 15 residues. The CDR3 here is CASSSWRRQGNEQYF. CDR3 nucleotides: TGTGCCAGCAGCTCTTGGAGGCGACAGGGTAACGAGCAGTACTTC.

This clonotype was recorded many times. The chain couples TRBV29-1 to TRBJ1-3; no definite D call. The CDR3 runs 12 residues. The germline V gene has CDR1 SQVTM and CDR2 ANQGSEA. V was cut by 6 bases and J by 0 bases, with 6 bases left in between. DNA of the CDR3: TGCAGCGTGGCCCTCTCTGGAAACACCATATATTTT. It codes for CSVALSGNTIYF.

This chain connects TRBV24-1 to TRBJ2-5; D unresolved. The CDR3 runs to 14 residues. The ends were cut back, 4 bases at V and 9 bases at J, with 17 bases in the middle. Looked up from germline, CDR1 is KGHDR and CDR2 is SFDVKD. CDR3 nucleotides: TGTGCCACCAGTGAATCCGGGTTAAATCAGCCCCAGTACTTC. Amino acids: CATSESGLNQPQYF.

As for this clonotype: The conserved final phenylalanine or tryptophan is absent from the CDR3, which likely points to a read error. The V gene is TRBV11-2, the J gene TRBJ2-2; 11 positions agree with TRBD1. After removal of 5 bases from V and 3 bases from J, the junction contained 2 bases not matched to a gene. Germline loops: CDR1 SGHAT, CDR2 FQNNGV. CDR3 length: 15 residues. CDR3 DNA: TGTGCCAGCAGCATGGGACAGGGGGACACCGGGGAGCTGTTTTTG. As protein: CASSMGQGDTGELFL.

The V and J genes are TRBV7-9 and TRBJ1-4, with D unresolved. Germline V gene data show CDR1 as SEHNR and CDR2 as FQNEAQ (reference sequence). The CDR3 is 15 amino acids. Trimming pared 5 bases from V and 0 bases from J, leaving 10 bases between. The CDR3 sequence: CASSQASATNEKLFF. The DNA for the CDR3 is TGTGCCAGCAGCCAAGCATCTGCAACTAATGAAAAACTGTTTTTT.

This chain joins TRBV20-1 and TRBJ1-5; possibly TRBD1 for D (6 bases). The germline V and J ends were trimmed by 5 bases and 2 bases, with 10 bases remaining between them. The CDR3 contains 13 residues. Germline V CDR1 and CDR2: DFQATT, SNEGSKA (reference sequence). Here the CDR3 reads CSAARQGNQPQHF. CDR3 sequence (DNA): TGCAGTGCTGCCCGACAGGGCAATCAGCCCCAGCATTTT.

The J gene is TRBJ1-5, the V gene TRBV6-5; D is undetermined. The V end was cut by 5 bases, the J end by 2 bases, with 16 bases between. The CDR3 sequence is 16 residues long. Looked up from germline, CDR1 is MNHEY and CDR2 is SVGAGI. In nucleotides, the CDR3 is TGTGCCAGCAGTGAAGAAGGAGGCTCGGGCAATCAGCCCCAGCATTTT. This codes for CASSEEGGSGNQPQHF.

The gene calls are TRBV7-3 and TRBJ2-7, with D possibly being TRBD1 (6 bases). This CDR3 has 13 residues. CDR1 and CDR2 from the germline V gene are SGHTA and FQGTGA. V lost 2 bases, J lost 9 bases, and 14 bases lay in between. The CDR3 spells CASSLQGMDTQYF. In DNA form, the CDR3 reads TGTGCCAGCAGCTTACAGGGGATGGATACGCAGTACTTC.

In nucleotides, the CDR3 is TGTGCCAGCCTCCGGACGGAGAACTCCTACGAGCAGTACTTC. It codes for CASLRTENSYEQYF. The chain links TRBV5-8 to TRBJ2-7; D not resolved. From germline, CDR1 is SGHTS and CDR2 YDEGEE. There are 14 residues in the CDR3. V dropped 7 bases and J dropped 0 bases, with 14 bases sitting between them.

This clonotype was picked up many times. The CDR3 region is CASSLTSLTEAFF. The CDR3, as DNA: TGTGCCAGCAGTTTAACGTCCCTGACTGAAGCTTTCTTT. This sequence joins TRBV12-3 or TRBV12-4 and TRBJ1-1; no clear D gene. V shed 2 bases and J shed 5 bases, with 9 bases lying between them. There are 13 residues in the CDR3.

The chain links TRBV7-8 to TRBJ1-5; 7 bases are shared with TRBD1. This CDR3 region has 13 residues. The ends lost 7 bases at V and 5 bases at J; junction bases unmatched: 5. Germline assignment: CDR1 SGHVS and CDR2 FQNEAQ. CDR3 loop: CASNTGEDQPQHF. The CDR3 nucleotides read TGTGCCAGCAATACAGGGGAAGATCAGCCCCAGCATTTT.

Note on this clonotype: A read error may explain this, as a much larger clone is one base away. The V gene is TRBV7-2, the J gene TRBJ2-7; D unclear. The CDR3 has 14 residues. Germline V lookup: CDR1 SGHTA, CDR2 FQGNSA. CDR3 DNA sequence: TGTGTCAGCAGCTTAGTGGTTAGCTCCTACGAGCAGTACTTC. It encodes CVSSLVVSSYEQYF.

This clonotype was seen a handful of times. The rearrangement uses TRBV5-1 and TRBJ1-4, with 7 bases fitting TRBD1. Trimming cost V 5 bases and J 5 bases; bases outside gene matches: 3. The CDR3 covers 13 residues. Germline V lookup: CDR1 SGHRS, CDR2 YFSETQ. The CDR3 DNA is TGCGCCAGCAGAGGGACAGTCAATGAAAAACTGTTTTTT. Protein sequence: CASRGTVNEKLFF.

This chain links TRBV19 with TRBJ2-2; no definite D call. The CDR3 extends over 13 amino acids. In germline, CDR1 is LNHDA, CDR2 SQIVND (reference sequence). Trimming took 7 bases from V and 8 from J, leaving 14 bases between them. CDR3 nucleotides: TGTGCCAGTAAGGGTGAGCACGAAGGGGAGCTGTTTTTT. Its protein product is CASKGEHEGELFF.

This clonotype has a count of ten or more. The J gene is TRBJ1-5, the V gene TRBV7-2; D not certain. This CDR3 is built from 14 residues. CDR1 SGHTA and CDR2 FQGNSA come from the germline V gene. Trimming cost V 5 bases and J 0 bases, with 8 bases left between them. In DNA form, the CDR3 reads TGTGCCAGCAGCCTCGACGGTAGCAATCAGCCCCAGCATTTT. This translates into CASSLDGSNQPQHF.

The sample holds a few counts of this clonotype. The rearrangement joins TRBV7-6 to TRBJ1-5; D is ambiguous. Germline lookup yields CDR1 SGHVS and CDR2 FNYEAQ. Trimming took off 1 base at V and 3 bases at J, with 10 bases between the two ends. The CDR3 is 15 amino acids. The CDR3 coding sequence is TGTGCCAGCAGCTTAGGGGGTTTGGACAATCAGCCCCAGCATTTT. Encoded protein: CASSLGGLDNQPQHF.

V is TRBV5-1 and J is TRBJ2-5; 9 nucleotides match TRBD1. The CDR3 runs to 15 residues. Germline CDR1 is SGHRS and CDR2 is YFSETQ. Losses at the gene ends were 5 bases for V and 5 bases for J; bases not matched to a gene: 10. CDR3 sequence (DNA): TGCGCCAGCAGTCACGGGACAGGGTCTTCGGAGACCCAGTACTTC. This encodes CASSHGTGSSETQYF.

This clonotype was found a few times. One end of the junction does not line up with germline, which may come from a read error. The chain recombines TRBV7-8 with TRBJ2-7; D uncertain. The CDR3 is 13 amino acids. Germline V CDR1 and CDR2: SGHVS, FQNEAQ. This CDR3 is CASSSSPFDLPRF. CDR3 nucleotide sequence: TGTGCCAGCAGCTCCTCCCCCTTCGACTTACCCCGTTTC.

The chain employs TRBV30 and TRBJ1-6; D not certain. The V end lost 2 bases, the J end lost 8 bases, and 10 bases lay between the germline ends. The CDR3 covers 13 residues. Germline loops: CDR1 GTSNPN, CDR2 SVGIG (reference sequence). CDR3 residues: CAWSPRAHSPLHF. The DNA of the CDR3 is TGTGCCTGGAGTCCCCGGGCGCATTCACCCCTCCACTTT.